This TCR beta chain was sequenced for a study of cytomegalovirus exposure and HLA in healthy donors. Study outcomes and limitations: The authors listed about 170 TCR beta chains as cytomegalovirus-associated.

The germline V and J ends were trimmed by 4 bases and 2 bases, with 13 bases remaining between them. Germline-derived CDR1 and CDR2 are MNHEY and SMNVEV (reference sequence). The CDR3 is 15 residues long. Note on this clone: Antigen: not known.

Clones were sequenced by immunoSEQ multiplex PCR, and TCRdb holds only the in-frame ones, with some missing. The sample has around 200,000 clones; around 81% are singletons. This chain uses TRBV27 with TRBJ2-3, with D possibly being TRBD1 (6 bases). What was sequenced was PBMCs. This sequence originates from a woman between 18 and 30 years old in good health and CMV-seropositive. The DNA of the CDR3 is TGTGCCAGCAGTTACACAGGACAGATCACAGATACGCAGTATTTT. Its protein product is CASSYTGQITDTQYF.